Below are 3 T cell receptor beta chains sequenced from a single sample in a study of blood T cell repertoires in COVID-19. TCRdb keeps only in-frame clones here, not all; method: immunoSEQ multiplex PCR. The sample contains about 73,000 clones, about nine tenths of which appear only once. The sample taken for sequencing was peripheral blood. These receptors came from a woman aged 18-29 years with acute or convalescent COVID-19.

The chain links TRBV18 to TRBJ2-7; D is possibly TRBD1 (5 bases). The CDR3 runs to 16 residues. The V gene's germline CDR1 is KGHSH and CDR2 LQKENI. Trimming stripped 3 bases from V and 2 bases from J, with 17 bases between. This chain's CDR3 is CASSPPAGPATYEQYF. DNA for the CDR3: TGTGCCAGCTCACCCCCTGCAGGGCCTGCAACCTACGAGCAGTACTTC.

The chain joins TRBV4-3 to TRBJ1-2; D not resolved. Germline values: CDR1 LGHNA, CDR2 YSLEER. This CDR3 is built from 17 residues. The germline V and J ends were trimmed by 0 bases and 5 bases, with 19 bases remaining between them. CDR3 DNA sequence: TGCGCCAGCAGCCAAGAATTTCCGGGAGCCGGAGGGTATGGCTACACCTTC. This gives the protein CASSQEFPGAGGYGYTF.

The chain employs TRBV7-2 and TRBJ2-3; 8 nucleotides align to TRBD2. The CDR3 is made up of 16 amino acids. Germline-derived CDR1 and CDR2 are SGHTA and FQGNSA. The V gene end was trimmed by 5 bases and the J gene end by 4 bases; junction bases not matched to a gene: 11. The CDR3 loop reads CASSLQGQLAADTQYF. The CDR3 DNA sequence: TGTGCCAGCAGCCTACAGGGCCAACTAGCGGCAGATACGCAGTATTTT.